Below are 31 T cell receptor beta chains sequenced from a single sample in a study of blood T cells in healthy people across ages (dated by TCRdb to between 2014 and 2016). Preparation of the library involved 5' RACE. Sequencing was performed on an Illumina HiSeq 2500. A second PCR of about 6 to 11 cycles was run with a J-beta primer mix and a sample-barcoded 5' primer. TCRdb's own reprocessing of the public reads used fastp at Q25 and MiXCR and kept productive beta chains. Merged by CDR3 protein, the rows form single entries marked with the most common genes and DNA. The sample contains 1.5 million to 2 million distinct CDR3 sequences, 49% of them found a single time. The leading ten clones occupy around 2.1% of the sample. Sequences were obtained from blood. Source of these receptors: a woman in her forties in good health.

The chain has TRBV4-2 and TRBJ2-7; either TRBD1 or TRBD2 may fit D (5 bases each). The CDR3 consists of 18 residues. Trimming took off 0 bases at V and 4 bases at J, with 22 bases between the two ends. Germline CDR1 LGHNA, CDR2 YNFKEQ. CDR3 amino acids: CASSQDAGIPGRPYEQYF. The CDR3 DNA follows: TGTGCCAGCAGCCAAGACGCCGGCATCCCGGGACGGCCATACGAGCAGTACTTC.

The chain joins TRBV29-1 to TRBJ1-1; tentatively, D is TRBD1 (6 bases). The germline CDR1 and CDR2 sequences are SQVTM and ANQGSEA. Trimming cost V 5 bases and J 5 bases, with 12 bases left between them. There are 12 residues in the CDR3. As DNA, the CDR3 is TGCAGCGTTTTGACAGGAGGTACTGAAGCTTTCTTT. It specifies CSVLTGGTEAFF.

This clonotype was counted at least ten times. The chain recombines TRBV4-3 with TRBJ1-6; D is uncertain. From germline, CDR1 is LGHNA and CDR2 YSLEER. Trimming took 4 bases from V and 0 from J, leaving 4 bases between them. There are 14 residues in the CDR3. In nucleotides, the CDR3 is TGCGCCAGCAGCCCAAGCTCCTATAATTCACCCCTCCACTTT. Translated: CASSPSSYNSPLHF.

The chain uses TRBV28 and TRBJ2-7, with D perhaps TRBD1 (5 bases). The length of the CDR3 is 15 residues. Germline V lookup: CDR1 MDHEN, CDR2 SYDVKM. The germline V and J ends were trimmed by 5 bases and 7 bases, with 21 bases remaining between them. The CDR3 sequence: CASSIRAVTYNEQYF. DNA for the CDR3: TGTGCCAGCAGTATCAGGGCTGTCACCTACAATGAGCAGTACTTC.

In its sample, this clonotype was seen a few times. The chain links TRBV9 to TRBJ1-2, with unresolved D. The ends were cut back, 0 bases at V and 3 bases at J, with 12 bases in the middle. The CDR3 length is 15 residues. Germline assignment: CDR1 SGDLS and CDR2 YYNGEE. The CDR3: CASSVVVQKDYGYTF. CDR3 DNA sequence: TGTGCCAGCAGCGTAGTGGTCCAGAAAGACTATGGCTACACCTTC. The complete variable domain, with remaining parts taken from reference TRBV9 and TRBJ1-2, reads DSGVTQTPKHLITATGQRVTLRCSPRSGDLSVYWYQQSLDQGLQFLIQYYNGEERAKGNILERFSAQQFPDLHSELNLSSLELGDSALYFCASSVVVQKDYGYTFGSGTRLTVV.

With regard to this clonotype: Given a much more abundant clone one base away, this may be a read error. Written as DNA, the CDR3 is TGCGCCAGCAGCTCCGACCCCAAGGCTAACTATGGCTACACCTTC. Protein: CASSSDPKANYGYTF. V gene TRBV5-1 combines with J gene TRBJ1-2; the D is unclear. Trimming stripped 3 bases from V and 0 bases from J, with 12 bases between. Looked up from germline, CDR1 is SGHRS and CDR2 is YFSETQ. CDR3 length: 15 amino acids.

The sample holds a few counts of this clonotype. The CDR3 DNA reads TGCAGTGCAAGCCCGGGAGGTGCCAACGTCCTGACTTTC. It yields the protein CSASPGGANVLTF. This chain connects TRBV20-1 to TRBJ2-6; 7 nucleotides line up with TRBD2. Germline CDR1 reads DFQATT; CDR2 reads SNEGSKA (reference sequence). V dropped 6 bases and J dropped 7; count of bases not matched to a gene: 6. The CDR3 has 13 residues.

The chain is built from TRBV12-3 or TRBV12-4 and TRBJ2-1; 11 nucleotides agree with TRBD2. The ends lost 3 bases at V and 9 bases at J; junction bases unmatched: 7. The CDR3 length is 15 residues. The CDR3 spells CASSFSSGGLGEQFF. For the CDR3, the DNA is TGTGCCAGCAGTTTTTCTAGCGGGGGGCTTGGTGAGCAGTTCTTC.

The chain couples TRBV28 to TRBJ2-7, with D perhaps TRBD1 or TRBD2 (5 bases each). The germline V gene encodes CDR1 MDHEN and CDR2 SYDVKM. This CDR3 has 16 residues. V was pared by 5 bases and J by 7 bases, with 24 bases between. As DNA, the CDR3 is TGTGCCAGCAGTCCCTATGACAGCTACAAGAGGGATGAGCAGTACTTC. It translates to CASSPYDSYKRDEQYF.

V gene TRBV3-1 combines with J gene TRBJ1-4; D gene unclear. CDR1 and CDR2 from the germline V gene are LGHDT and YNNKEL (reference sequence). V was clipped by 0 bases and J by 0 bases, with 14 bases between them. CDR3 length: 18 amino acids. Here the CDR3 reads CASSQEFPTSATNEKLFF. The CDR3 bases are TGTGCCAGCAGCCAAGAATTCCCCACGAGTGCAACTAATGAAAAACTGTTTTTT.

V usage is TRBV6-2 or TRBV6-3 and J usage is TRBJ2-7; 7 positions agree with TRBD1. This CDR3 region has 13 residues. V shed 2 bases, J shed 6 bases, and the junction held 4 bases outside the gene matches. CDR1 is MNHEY and CDR2 is SVGEGT in the germline V gene. In DNA form, the CDR3 reads TGTGCCAGCAGTTACATAACAGGGGCCGAGCAGTACTTC. This gives the protein CASSYITGAEQYF.

The genes are TRBV5-6 and TRBJ2-4; D might be TRBD1 or TRBD2, each matching 5 bases. The CDR3 sequence is 12 residues long. Germline CDR1 reads SGHDT; CDR2 reads YYEEEE. V was clipped by 4 bases and J by 6 bases, with 8 bases between them. CDR3 amino acids: CASSRDPNIQYF. The CDR3 coding sequence is TGTGCCAGCAGCCGGGACCCAAACATTCAGTACTTC.

The DNA for the CDR3 is TGTGCCAGCAGAGCCACCGAGAGCAGACTAGCAGTGGGTGGGACCCAGTACTTC. This translates into CASRATESRLAVGGTQYF. The chain uses TRBV9 and TRBJ2-5; TRBD2 matches 7 bases. The J segment lost 7 bases and the V segment lost 5 bases, leaving 23 bases of the junction unmatched. The CDR3 loop spans 18 amino acids. Germline V lookup: CDR1 SGDLS, CDR2 YYNGEE.

A few counts support this clonotype. The chain links TRBV5-1 to TRBJ2-7; D is ambiguous. There are 13 residues in the CDR3. Germline-derived CDR1 and CDR2 are SGHRS and YFSETQ. Trimming removed 4 bases at V and 3 bases at J, with 11 bases between. The CDR3 DNA sequence: TGCGCCAGCAGCGTGGACGGGCGCTACGAGCAGTACTTC. Its translation: CASSVDGRYEQYF. The full variable domain, with the rest looked up from reference TRBV5-1 and TRBJ2-7, is KAGVTQTPRYLIKTRGQQVTLSCSPISGHRSVSWYQQTPGQGLQFLFEYFSETQRNKGNFPGRFSGRQFSNSRSEMNVSTLELGDSALYLCASSVDGRYEQYFGPGTRLTVT.

Concerning this clonotype: One junction end disagrees with the germline gene, perhaps due to a read error. The chain combines TRBV4-2 with TRBJ2-7, with a weak D call TRBD1 (5 bases). The CDR3 has 13 residues. The germline CDR1 and CDR2 sequences are LGHNA and YNFKEQ. CDR3 in amino acids: CARSQEAGWEQYF. Here the CDR3 DNA reads TGTGCCAGAAGCCAAGAGGCAGGGTGGGAGCAGTACTTC.

The table lists this clonotype with a few counts. The chain has TRBV20-1 and TRBJ2-7; TRBD2 matches 7 bases. CDR3 length: 18 amino acids. CDR1 is DFQATT, CDR2 SNEGSKA, per germline (reference sequence). V was clipped by 2 bases and J by 6 bases; unmatched bases: 22. CDR3 DNA sequence: TGCAGTGCTAGAAAAGGGGAGATAACTAGCGCGGAGTCCCGCGAGCAGTACTTC. It codes for CSARKGEITSAESREQYF.

This clonotype was observed a handful of times. The chain joins TRBV7-2 to TRBJ2-4, with 10 bases matching TRBD1. The germline gives CDR1 SGHTA, CDR2 FQGNSA. V dropped 8 bases and J dropped 8; count of bases not matched to a gene: 12. This CDR3 contains 15 residues. CDR3 sequence (DNA): TGTGCCAGCGGGGCGGGGACAGGGGCGTCGTACATTCAGTACTTC. Translation: CASGAGTGASYIQYF.

A note on this clonotype: An end of the junction differs from the germline gene, which may be a read error. The rearrangement uses TRBV6-2 or TRBV6-3 and TRBJ2-5; 8 nucleotides align to TRBD2. The CDR3 sequence is 14 residues long. From germline, CDR1 is MNHEY and CDR2 SVGEGT. This CDR3 reads CASGYTGGTETQYF. The CDR3 nucleotides are TGTGCCAGCGGTTATACGGGAGGGACAGAGACCCAGTACTTC.

Only a few counts were recorded for this clonotype. The rearrangement links TRBV20-1 to TRBJ2-1, with 8 bases matching TRBD2. This CDR3 is 12 amino acids long. CDR1 is DFQATT and CDR2 is SNEGSKA in the germline V gene (reference sequence). Germline trimming cut 6 bases from V and 11 bases from J; bases unmatched to any gene: 9. In DNA form, the CDR3 reads TGCAGTGCGATGTCGGGGGGGGAGCAGCAGTTCTTC. It yields the protein CSAMSGGEQQFF.

This chain links TRBV5-1 with TRBJ1-1; no clear D. The V gene's germline CDR1 is SGHRS and CDR2 YFSETQ. V was clipped by 1 base and J by 0 bases, with 4 bases between them. The CDR3 is made up of 13 amino acids. DNA of the CDR3: TGCGCCAGCAGCTTGTGGTTGAACACTGAAGCTTTCTTT. Residues: CASSLWLNTEAFF.

The chain has TRBV6-2 or TRBV6-3 and TRBJ2-1; D possibly corresponds to TRBD1 (5 bases). Per germline, CDR1 MNHEY and CDR2 SVGEGT. The V gene lost 6 bases and the J gene lost 0 bases, with 12 bases spanning the gap. This CDR3 is built from 15 residues. The CDR3, as DNA: TGTGCCAGCAGCAAGACAGAGAACTCCTACAATGAGCAGTTCTTC. This gives the protein CASSKTENSYNEQFF.

The chain carries TRBV7-2 and TRBJ1-6, with no clear D. CDR1 and CDR2 (germline): SGHTA, FQGNSA. V lost 0 bases, J lost 1 base, and 10 bases lay in between. CDR3 length: 17 amino acids. CDR3 protein: CASSLAGRRSYNSPLHF. CDR3 in DNA: TGTGCCAGCAGCTTAGCAGGGAGGAGGTCCTATAATTCACCCCTCCACTTT.

The rearrangement links TRBV21-1 to TRBJ2-7; the D call TRBD2 from the table was never checked on the DNA. TRBV21-1 is assigned pseudogene status. The CDR3 is 13 residues long. CDR3 coding DNA: TGTGCCGGCCTTTGTCTAGCGGAGTACGAGCAGTACTTC. This codes for CAGLCLAEYEQYF.

This clonotype appeared a single time. The chain joins TRBV28 to TRBJ1-1, with no clear D. V lost 6 bases and J 1 base, leaving 12 bases between the germline ends. Germline V CDR1 and CDR2: MDHEN, SYDVKM. The CDR3 loop spans 14 amino acids. For the CDR3, the DNA is TGTGCCAGCAGCCGCCTTTCCCCGAACACTGAAGCTTTCTTT. It translates to CASSRLSPNTEAFF.

The V and J genes are TRBV6-1 and TRBJ2-1; 15 bases are a match to TRBD2. The CDR3 length is 17 residues. Germline V gene lookup returns CDR1 MNHNS and CDR2 SASEGT. Unmatched junction bases numbered 10, after V lost 4 bases and J lost 9 bases. The CDR3 reads CASSAPRTSGGASEQFF. CDR3 nucleotide sequence: TGTGCCAGCAGTGCCCCAAGGACTAGCGGGGGGGCAAGTGAGCAGTTCTTC.

The chain employs TRBV7-2 and TRBJ1-5, with TRBD1 matching 9 bases. CDR1 SGHTA and CDR2 FQGNSA come from the germline V gene. This CDR3 region has 16 residues. V gave up 1 base and J gave up 5 bases; unmatched junction bases: 6. The CDR3 spells CASSLVNRDRDQPQHF. For the CDR3, the DNA is TGTGCCAGCAGCTTAGTGAACCGGGACAGGGATCAGCCCCAGCATTTT. The complete variable domain, with remaining parts taken from reference TRBV7-2 and TRBJ1-5, reads GAGVSQSPSNKVTEKGKDVELRCDPISGHTALYWYRQSLGQGLEFLIYFQGNSAPDKSGLPSDRFSAERTGGSVSTLTIQRTQQEDSAVYLCASSLVNRDRDQPQHFGDGTRLSIL.

The chain links TRBV5-1 to TRBJ2-1, with 8 bases aligning to TRBD2. V lost 0 bases, J lost 7 bases, and 9 bases stayed unmatched. Per germline, CDR1 SGHRS and CDR2 YFSETQ. CDR3 length: 16 residues. CDR3 DNA: TGCGCCAGCAGCTTGGATCCAAGCGGGGGAGGAAATGAGCAGTTCTTC. It encodes CASSLDPSGGGNEQFF. The full variable domain, with the rest looked up from reference TRBV5-1 and TRBJ2-1, is KAGVTQTPRYLIKTRGQQVTLSCSPISGHRSVSWYQQTPGQGLQFLFEYFSETQRNKGNFPGRFSGRQFSNSRSEMNVSTLELGDSALYLCASSLDPSGGGNEQFFGPGTRLTVL.

The V gene is TRBV20-1, the J gene TRBJ2-3, with 7 positions matching TRBD1. J gave up 2 bases and V 7 bases, and 12 bases lay outside the gene matches. The CDR3 length is 15 residues. The germline V gene encodes CDR1 DFQATT and CDR2 SNEGSKA (reference sequence). For the CDR3, the DNA is TGCAGTGTTCAAAACCCGGGACAGTCCACAGATACGCAGTATTTT. Translating gives CSVQNPGQSTDTQYF.

This sequence joins TRBV5-1 and TRBJ2-5, with 7 nucleotides matching TRBD1. CDR3 size: 13 residues. Per the germline V gene, CDR1 is SGHRS and CDR2 is YFSETQ. V lost 4 bases and J lost 5; bases outside the gene matches: 5. The CDR3 is CASSATGSETQYF. The DNA of the CDR3 is TGCGCCAGCAGCGCGACAGGGTCGGAGACCCAGTACTTC.

This rearrangement joins TRBV11-2 to TRBJ2-7; the D is unclear. V lost 1 base and J lost 5, with 15 bases in between. CDR1 is SGHAT, CDR2 FQNNGV, per germline. This CDR3 region has 15 residues. The CDR3 is CASSLGAYTGNEQYF. In DNA, the CDR3 is TGTGCCAGCAGCTTAGGGGCGTATACCGGTAACGAGCAGTACTTC.

This clonotype has a handful of counts. The chain is built from TRBV29-1 and TRBJ2-7; TRBD1 aligns across 12 bases. The J call may not be correct, given that the DNA end is closer to TRBJ2-5. Germline V gene lookup returns CDR1 SQVTM and CDR2 ANQGSEA. The CDR3 has 14 amino acids. CDR3 in amino acids: CSVVGDRGRETQYF. The CDR3 nucleotides are TGCAGCGTTGTAGGGGACAGGGGGCGTGAGACCCAGTACTTC.